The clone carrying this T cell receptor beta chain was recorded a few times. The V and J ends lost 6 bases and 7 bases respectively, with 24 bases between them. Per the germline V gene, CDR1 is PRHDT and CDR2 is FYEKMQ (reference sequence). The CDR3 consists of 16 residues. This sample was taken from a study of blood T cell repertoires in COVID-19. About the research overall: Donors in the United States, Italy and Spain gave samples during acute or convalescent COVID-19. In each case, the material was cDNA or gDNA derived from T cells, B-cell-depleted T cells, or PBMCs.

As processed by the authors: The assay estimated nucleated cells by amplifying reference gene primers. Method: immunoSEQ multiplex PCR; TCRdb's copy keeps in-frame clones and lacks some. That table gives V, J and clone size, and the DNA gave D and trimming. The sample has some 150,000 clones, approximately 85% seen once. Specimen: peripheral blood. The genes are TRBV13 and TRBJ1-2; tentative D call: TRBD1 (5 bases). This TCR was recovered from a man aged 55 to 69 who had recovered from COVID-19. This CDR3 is CASSFPTGQGKVGYTF. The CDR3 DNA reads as TGTGCCAGCAGTTTCCCTACCGGGCAGGGAAAAGTTGGCTACACCTTC.